This TCR beta chain was found in a study of identical twins. Per the germline V gene, CDR1 is DFQATT and CDR2 is SNEGSKA (reference sequence). There are 13 residues in the CDR3. Trimming shortened V by 0 bases and J by 8 bases, and 10 bases separated the two germline ends. It was template switching that added a universal primer site, and there were unique molecular identifiers on the cDNA. TCRdb re-analysed the 5' RACE reads in MiXCR, keeping a single row per CDR3 protein. The sample lists 350,000 to 500,000 distinct CDR3 sequences; about 18% were seen once. Study observations and caveats: Within cord blood, abundant beta clonotypes carried fewer insertions, but memory repertoires showed no such trend. When twins shared out-of-frame alpha sequences, those sequences had excess low generation probability.

This clonotype has more than one count but fewer than ten. Its target is not known. The chain uses TRBV20-1 and TRBJ2-2; D not resolved. This receptor was identified in a man aged 50 to 59 in good health. The sample consisted of naive T cells sorted from blood. CDR3 residues: CSAREIKAGELFF. CDR3 DNA sequence: TGCAGTGCTAGAGAAATCAAAGCGGGGGAGCTGTTTTTT.